The 21 T cell receptor beta chains below all came from one sample that was sequenced in a study of blood T cell repertoires in COVID-19. Data came from immunoSEQ multiplex PCR; TCRdb stores just in-frame clones and leaves some out. This sample has about 63,000 clones, with approximately 88% found just once. The sequencing input was peripheral blood. All receptors derive from a woman aged 80 or over with acute or convalescent COVID-19.

The count of this clone is one. The rearrangement links TRBV5-1 to TRBJ1-3; the match to TRBD1 covers 11 bases. Germline V gives CDR1 SGHRS, CDR2 YFSETQ. The CDR3 length is 17 residues. The ends lost 4 bases at V and 2 bases at J; junction bases unmatched: 8. The DNA of the CDR3 is TGCGCCAGCAGCCCCGGACAGGGGGCCTTAGCTGGAAACACCATATATTTT. Its translation is CASSPGQGALAGNTIYF.

The chain carries TRBV4-2 and TRBJ2-2; TRBD2 matches 12 bases. Germline V gives CDR1 LGHNA, CDR2 YNFKEQ. There are 16 residues in the CDR3. V was pared by 4 bases and J by 4 bases, with 4 bases of the junction left unmatched. The CDR3 loop reads CASSPRLAGATGELFF. CDR3 sequence (DNA): TGTGCCAGCAGCCCAAGACTAGCGGGAGCCACCGGGGAGCTGTTTTTT.

The J gene is TRBJ2-7, the V gene TRBV5-1, with D perhaps matching TRBD1 (7 bases). The CDR3 has 14 residues. The germline CDR1 and CDR2 sequences are SGHRS and YFSETQ. Trimming shortened V by 0 bases and J by 4 bases, and 11 bases separated the two germline ends. The CDR3 DNA follows: TGCGCCAGCAGCTTGGTGCCAGGGGGGTACGAGCAGTACTTC. Its translation: CASSLVPGGYEQYF.

The chain combines TRBV18 with TRBJ1-5; D unclear. The V and J ends lost 0 bases and 0 bases respectively, with 9 bases between them. The CDR3 totals 16 residues. Germline CDR1 is KGHSH and CDR2 is LQKENI. CDR3 nucleotide sequence: TGTGCCAGCTCACCACCAAACACGTATAGCAATCAGCCCCAGCATTTT. Its translation: CASSPPNTYSNQPQHF.

A note on this clone: This CDR3 is also generated by other DNA sequences in the sample. This rearrangement joins TRBV5-5 to TRBJ2-5; D remains unclear. The CDR3 covers 13 residues. V was pared by 2 bases and J by 1 base, with 6 bases between. In germline, CDR1 is SGHKS, CDR2 YYEKEE (reference sequence). The CDR3 region has the DNA TGTGCCAGCAGCTTTTCTCCCCAAGAGACCCAGTACTTC. This codes for CASSFSPQETQYF.

This clone was observed a few times. The V and J genes are TRBV16 and TRBJ1-2; weak D call: TRBD1 (6 bases). Between the trimmed V and J ends, which lost 4 bases and 4 bases, there was a span of 13 bases. The germline gives CDR1 KGHSY, CDR2 FQNENV. The CDR3 runs 14 residues. DNA for the CDR3: TGTGCCAGCAGCCCATACGACAGGATCTATGGCTACACCTTC. Amino acids: CASSPYDRIYGYTF.

V usage is TRBV7-2 and J usage is TRBJ1-1; tentatively, D is TRBD1 (5 bases). Trimming left V 4 bases short and J 0 bases short, with 9 bases between. Looked up from germline, CDR1 is SGHTA and CDR2 is FQGNSA. The CDR3 length is 14 residues. The DNA for the CDR3 is TGTGCCAGCAGCTCACAGGCTCTGAACACTGAAGCTTTCTTT. This sequence encodes CASSSQALNTEAFF.

The genes are TRBV6-5 and TRBJ2-3; D perhaps matches TRBD2 (6 bases). The CDR3 is 13 residues long. V dropped 4 bases and J dropped 7 bases, with 12 bases sitting between them. Germline V gene lookup returns CDR1 MNHEY and CDR2 SVGAGI. CDR3 in DNA: TGTGCCAGCAGTTCCCCCGGGGGTTATACGCAGTATTTT. This encodes CASSSPGGYTQYF.

The chain has TRBV4-1 and TRBJ2-1; TRBD2 matches 8 bases. The germline gives CDR1 MGHRA, CDR2 YSYEKL. CDR3 length: 16 residues. V lost 4 bases and J lost 0; bases outside the gene matches: 5. The CDR3 sequence is CASSPAGVSSYNEQFF. Here the CDR3 DNA reads TGCGCCAGCAGCCCAGCGGGGGTCAGCTCCTACAATGAGCAGTTCTTC.

This chain uses TRBV21-1 with TRBJ2-1; TRBD2 reflects the table's D call only, with no check against the DNA. TRBV21-1 is tagged as a pseudogene. The CDR3 totals 17 residues. CDR3 region: CASSNPEAGVSYNEQFF. The CDR3 DNA sequence: TGTGCCAGCAGCAATCCCGAAGCGGGAGTCTCCTACAATGAGCAGTTCTTC.

This chain joins TRBV28 and TRBJ2-3, with 9 bases identical to TRBD2. CDR3 length: 17 residues. CDR1 is MDHEN, CDR2 SYDVKM, per germline. With V trimmed by 3 bases and J by 4 bases, 11 bases remained unmatched. The CDR3: CASSFPEKAGGPDTQYF. In nucleotides, the CDR3 is TGTGCCAGCAGTTTTCCCGAAAAGGCGGGAGGGCCAGATACGCAGTATTTT.

The chain is built from TRBV19 and TRBJ1-2, with D unclear. Germline V CDR1 and CDR2: LNHDA, SQIVND (reference sequence). This CDR3 comprises 17 residues. The V gene lost 7 bases and the J gene lost 7 bases, with 28 bases spanning the gap. For the CDR3, the DNA is TGTGCCAGTATGCCGATTAGAACTATAAGAGGTGTCGGTGGCTACACCTTC. Translating gives CASMPIRTIRGVGGYTF.

The chain joins TRBV6-6 to TRBJ1-5, with 8 bases lining up with TRBD1. Unmatched junction bases numbered 8, after V lost 6 bases and J lost 4 bases. The CDR3 runs to 15 residues. Germline CDR1 MNHNY, CDR2 SVGAGI (reference sequence). DNA for the CDR3: TGTGCCAGCAGAATCGGGACAGGAGAAAATCAGCCCCAGCATTTT. Translated, it gives CASRIGTGENQPQHF.

The chain couples TRBV28 to TRBJ2-7, with D perhaps matching TRBD1 (6 bases). CDR1 and CDR2 from the germline V gene are MDHEN and SYDVKM. The CDR3 is 14 amino acids. Trimming cost V 7 bases and J 3 bases, with 16 bases left between them. CDR3: CASKLPGTLYEQYF. The CDR3 bases are TGTGCCAGCAAACTTCCTGGGACACTCTACGAGCAGTACTTC.

J is TRBJ1-6 and V is TRBV5-1; D might be TRBD1 (5 bases). Germline V gene lookup returns CDR1 SGHRS and CDR2 YFSETQ. V was clipped by 2 bases and J by 8 bases, with 11 bases between them. This CDR3 spans 14 amino acids. The CDR3 region has the DNA TGCGCCAGCAGCTTAGGTGACAGTTATTCACCCCTCCACTTT. This encodes CASSLGDSYSPLHF.

The chain joins TRBV4-2 to TRBJ1-3; D is undetermined. CDR3 length equals 18 residues. Germline CDR1 and CDR2: LGHNA and YNFKEQ. V shed 1 base and J shed 0 bases, with 16 bases lying between them. The chain's CDR3 is CASSQVMGQSSSGNTIYF. The CDR3 DNA sequence: TGTGCCAGCAGCCAAGTCATGGGCCAGTCAAGCTCTGGAAACACCATATATTTT.

The V call is TRBV27, the J call TRBJ1-5, with unresolved D. Germline lookup yields CDR1 MNHEY and CDR2 SMNVEV (reference sequence). The CDR3 contains 11 residues. Trimming removed 5 bases from V and 8 bases from J, with 7 bases in between. CDR3 bases: TGTGCCAGCAGTCCCGGTGAGCCCCAGCATTTT. Its protein product is CASSPGEPQHF.

This rearrangement joins TRBV5-6 to TRBJ1-3; TRBD1 might be the D (5 bases). Germline CDR1 reads SGHDT; CDR2 reads YYEEEE. The CDR3 spans 15 residues. The V gene lost 2 bases and the J gene lost 2 bases, with 11 bases spanning the gap. The chain's CDR3 is CASSFRVSAGNTIYF. Written as DNA, the CDR3 is TGTGCCAGCAGCTTCAGGGTTTCAGCTGGAAACACCATATATTTT.

The chain carries TRBV7-2 and TRBJ1-2; D perhaps matches TRBD1 (6 bases). Germline assignment: CDR1 SGHTA and CDR2 FQGNSA. The germline V and J ends were trimmed by 1 base and 5 bases, with 8 bases remaining between them. The CDR3 totals 13 residues. The CDR3, as DNA: TGTGCCAGCAGCTTAGGCGGACAGTATGGCTACACCTTC. It specifies CASSLGGQYGYTF.

This chain joins TRBV19 and TRBJ1-5; D is possibly TRBD1 (5 bases). Germline V gene sequence: CDR1 LNHDA, CDR2 SQIVND (reference sequence). The germline V and J ends were trimmed by 6 bases and 4 bases, with 16 bases remaining between them. This CDR3 region has 15 residues. DNA of the CDR3: TGTGCCAGTAGAGACAGATACAGGTTAAATCAGCCCCAGCATTTT. It encodes CASRDRYRLNQPQHF.

The chain carries TRBV29-1 and TRBJ1-1; D not certain. This CDR3 comprises 13 residues. The germline V gene has CDR1 SQVTM and CDR2 ANQGSEA. Trimming shortened V by 3 bases and J by 3 bases, and 11 bases separated the two germline ends. This CDR3 is CSVDGLRDTEAFF. The CDR3 DNA reads TGCAGCGTTGATGGCCTCCGGGACACTGAAGCTTTCTTT.